These T cell receptor beta chains were read from a single sample in a study of graft-versus-host responses after intestinal transplantation. Their antigens remain unidentified. Produced via immunoSEQ multiplex PCR; TCRdb's table is partial and in-frame only. The sample has tens of thousands of clones, more than 80% seen once. The sample was unstimulated CD4+ T cells sorted from spleen or lymph node cells, taken before transplant. These receptors were taken from a human donor who was the organ donor for an intestinal transplant. The CDR3 runs from the conserved cysteine through the conserved F or W. A D gene is named only where the DNA matches it firmly. A clone size is listed for some rows: how often the clone was seen (once, few, many), or a class if it is expanded.

NA,NA,TRBV7-3,TRBJ2-7,TGTGCCAGCAGCTTAGCCCAGGGTTACGAGCAGTACTTC,CASSLAQGYEQYF
NA,few,TRBV6-1,TRBJ1-1,TGTGCCACCCTCCTAACAGGGAACACTGAAGCTTTCTTT,CATLLTGNTEAFF
NA,NA,TRBV5-1,TRBJ2-1,TGCGCCAGCAGCTTGGTGGACTCGGGCGTCTACAATGAGCAGTTCTTC,CASSLVDSGVYNEQFF
TRBD1,NA,TRBV6-5,TRBJ2-7,TGTGCCAGCAGTGTTACAGGGGTGGGTTCCTACGAGCAGTACTTC,CASSVTGVGSYEQYF
NA,NA,TRBV5-4,TRBJ2-1,TGTGCCCTCCAAAGGGTGGGGGCCGGAAATGAGCAGTTCTTC,CALQRVGAGNEQFF
NA,NA,TRBV19,TRBJ1-1,TGTGCCAGTACCGGCGGTCCGGGGATGAACACTGAAGCTTTCTTT,CASTGGPGMNTEAFF
NA,NA,TRBV6-5,TRBJ2-5,TGTGCCAGCAGTTACATGGGCCCCGAGGGGACCCAGTACTTC,CASSYMGPEGTQYF
NA,once,TRBV5-4,TRBJ1-1,TGTGCCAGCAGCTTTCCAGGGGCTTGGGGCACTGAAGCTTTCTTT,CASSFPGAWGTEAFF
NA,NA,TRBV7-9,TRBJ2-7,TGTGCCAGCAGCTTTCAGGTCCCGCCCTACGAGCAGTACTTC,CASSFQVPPYEQYF
TRBD1,NA,TRBV2,TRBJ2-1,TGTGCCAGCAGTCCGGACAGGGGATCCTACAATGAGCAGTTCTTC,CASSPDRGSYNEQFF
NA,NA,TRBV11-2,TRBJ2-2,TGTGCCAGCAGCTTACACGACACCGGAGAGCTGTTTTTT,CASSLHDTGELFF
NA,NA,TRBV28,TRBJ1-2,TGTGCCAGCAGCACTACCTCCGGGACACGCTATGGCTACACCTTC,CASSTTSGTRYGYTF
NA,NA,TRBV19,TRBJ2-1,TGTGCCAGTACCGAGGGAGCCCGGACCCCCGGCGCAAAGCAGTTCTTC,CASTEGARTPGAKQFF
NA,NA,TRBV28,TRBJ1-5,TGTGCCAGCATATTAAGATACAATAGCAATCAGCCCCAGCATTTT,CASILRYNSNQPQHF
NA,NA,TRBV28,TRBJ2-1,TGTGCCAGCAGTTTAATACGGGGAAATGAGCAGTTCTTC,CASSLIRGNEQFF
NA,NA,TRBV19,TRBJ2-6,TGTGCCAGTAGACGCCAGGACATCGCTGCCAACGTCCTGACTTTC,CASRRQDIAANVLTF
TRBD1,few,TRBV25-1,TRBJ1-2,TGTGCCAGCAGGGTTCCGGGACAGGGAGGTGGCTACACCTTC,CASRVPGQGGGYTF
NA,few,TRBV7-8,TRBJ2-3,TGTGCCAGCAGCTTAAGTTTGGGCGGGGTAGTGGATACGCAGTATTTT,CASSLSLGGVVDTQYF
NA,NA,TRBV6-1,TRBJ1-6,TGTGCCAGCTCTGGGGCAAGGGATTCACCCCTCCACTTT,CASSGARDSPLHF
NA,NA,TRBV28,TRBJ1-2,TGTGCCAGCAGTTTCGAGGGACAAGATGGCTACACCTTC,CASSFEGQDGYTF
NA,NA,TRBV6-5,TRBJ2-7,TGTGCCACCTCCTCGGGTCCCTACGAGCAGTACTTC,CATSSGPYEQYF
TRBD2,NA,TRBV5-1,TRBJ2-5,TGCGCCAGCAGCTTGACTAGCGGACAAGAGACCCAGTACTTC,CASSLTSGQETQYF
NA,NA,TRBV6-1,TRBJ2-5,TGTGCCAGTACTTACCCCGGGACAAACCAGTACTTC,CASTYPGTNQYF
TRBD2,NA,TRBV27,TRBJ2-5,TGTGCCAGCAGTTTATACGGCGGGAGGGCCCCGTACCAAGAGACCCAGTACTTC,CASSLYGGRAPYQETQYF
TRBD2,NA,TRBV18,TRBJ2-7,TGTGCCAGCTCACCAAAGCGGGGCTCCTGCGAGCAGTACTTC,CASSPKRGSCEQYF
NA,NA,TRBV15,TRBJ2-5,TGTGCCACCAGGAGGGAGGAGACGGAGACCCAGTACTTC,CATRREETETQYF
NA,medium-sized,TRBV2,TRBJ1-2,TGTGCCAGCAGCGAGACAGGCTTCAACTATGGCTACACCTTC,CASSETGFNYGYTF
NA,NA,TRBV29-1,TRBJ1-3,TGCAGCGTTGGTGGGCAGGGCTCTGGAAACACCAGATATTTT,CSVGGQGSGNTRYF
TRBD2,once,TRBV5-6,TRBJ2-1,TGTGCCAGCTGGGCTAGCGGGAGCTCCTACAATGAGCAGTTCTTC,CASWASGSSYNEQFF
TRBD1,NA,TRBV6-1,TRBJ2-1,TGTGCCAGCAGTGCACCTACCGGGACAGGGCGCCCTTTCAATGAGCAGTTCTTC,CASSAPTGTGRPFNEQFF
TRBD2,NA,TRBV7-9,TRBJ2-1,TGTGCCAGCAGCTTGGGCGGGAGCCAATACAATGAGCAGTTCTTC,CASSLGGSQYNEQFF
NA,NA,TRBV19,TRBJ1-4,TGTGCCAGTAAGGTTCTCGGGAGGGATGAAAAACTGTTTTTT,CASKVLGRDEKLFF
NA,NA,TRBV5-1,TRBJ2-7,TGCGCCAGCAGCTTGTACGCAGGCTACGAGCAGTACTTC,CASSLYAGYEQYF
NA,NA,TRBV27,TRBJ1-5,TGTGCCAGCAGAACTTCTCCAACCGGAGACGGGGTTTTGCGCAATCAGCCCCAGCATTTT,CASRTSPTGDGVLRNQPQHF
NA,NA,TRBV7-3,TRBJ2-3,TGTGCCAGCAGCCCATCACTAGTACCAGATACGCAGTATTTT,CASSPSLVPDTQYF
NA,few,TRBV9,TRBJ2-3,TGTGCCAGCAGCCTAAGACGCGACTATAGCACAGATACGCAGTATTTT,CASSLRRDYSTDTQYF
NA,NA,TRBV2,TRBJ1-2,TGTGCCAGCAGTGAGTCCGGGGGAAGACTCTACGGCTACACCTTC,CASSESGGRLYGYTF
TRBD1,NA,TRBV28,TRBJ2-2,TGTGCCAGCAGTCGGACAGGGTACACCGGGGAGCTGTTTTTT,CASSRTGYTGELFF
TRBD2,NA,TRBV9,TRBJ2-2,TGTGCCAGCAGCGCCGTAGCGGGATGGACCGGGGAGCTGTTTTTT,CASSAVAGWTGELFF
NA,NA,TRBV2,TRBJ2-5,TGTGCCAGCCAACCTGACAGCAAAGAGACCCAGTACTTC,CASQPDSKETQYF
NA,NA,TRBV5-1,TRBJ2-2,TGCGCCAGCAGCCCAGCACCCCCAGGGGCCGACTCCGGGGAGCTGTTTTTT,CASSPAPPGADSGELFF